This TCR beta chain was obtained from a study of blood T cell repertoires in COVID-19. The wider study: Acute and convalescent COVID-19 samples came from the United States, Italy and Spain. T cells, B-cell-depleted T cells, or PBMCs supplied cDNA or gDNA.

Germline CDR1 MNHNS, CDR2 SASEGT. J gave up 7 bases and V 2 bases, and 6 bases lay outside the gene matches. The CDR3 consists of 17 residues. This clone was detected once. Original processing methods: Amplified reference gene primers provided the basis for estimating nucleated cell counts. Using immunoSEQ multiplex PCR, the repertoire was profiled, and TCRdb retains in-frame clones only, with some absent. V and J calls and clone size come straight from that table; D and trimming were deduced from the DNA. Here the sample spans approximately 270,000 clones, about 89% being singletons. The receptor's source is a man in his forties with active or convalescent COVID-19. This chain uses TRBV6-1 with TRBJ2-1; TRBD2 agrees at 15 bases. Sequenced: peripheral blood. Written as DNA, the CDR3 is TGTGCCAGCAGTGAACCCCCCGGGACTAGCGGGAGGAATGAGCAGTTCTTC. The encoded protein is CASSEPPGTSGRNEQFF.